The present T cell receptor (beta chain) was sequenced within a study of somatic reversion in DOCK8 deficiency (dated by TCRdb to 2018 to 2021). About the investigation overall: The study compared the T cell receptor beta repertoires of three groups: DOCK8-deficient patients, DOCK8-revertant patients and healthy volunteers. The study investigated how somatic reversion of pathogenic DOCK8 variants alters lymphocyte differentiation and function in DOCK8 deficiency. The DOCK8-deficient patients included in the study had been previously reported. What the research found in general, with its limitations: The methods did not specify, sample by sample, whether the source material for each sample was whole blood or PBMCs.

The receptor library was made with multiplex PCR. TRB libraries were generated by one-step amplicon PCR from 100 ng genomic DNA using EuroClonality-NGS primers. Sequencing of the TRB amplicons was done on Illumina MiSeq instruments using 2 x 250 bp version 2 chemistry. Per the authors' processing: Primary TRB sequence analysis and V(D)J annotation were performed with IMGT/HighV-QUEST. Repertoire diversity and composition were evaluated with VDJtools after nonfunctional clones were removed and downsampling was applied for comparisons between samples. In-frame beta chains were kept once TCRdb had trimmed the public reads at Q25 with fastp and called clones with MiXCR. Each record represents a unique CDR3 protein, reported with the most common genes and DNA among its rows. None of the V and J calls come from the authors' own analysis; TCRdb made them. The sample records about 4,100 distinct CDR3 sequences, under 30% of which are singletons. Approximately 9.1% of the sample goes to the ten largest clones.

Concerning this clonotype: What this receptor recognizes is not known. It has no much larger one-base neighbor in the sample; base qualities were not kept.

Healthy control blood came from volunteer donors supplied by blood services in Australia and France. Genomic DNA for TCR repertoire analysis was extracted from either whole blood samples or PBMCs. The CDR3 measures 15 amino acids from cysteine to phenylalanine. Only the CDR3 part of the read is kept: 45 bases, read in frame from the first base. The germline V and J ends show losses of 5 bases and 2 bases respectively, and no gene match explains 4 bases of the junction. For CDR1 and CDR2, the germline V gene lists MDHEN and SYDVKM. This chain is built from TRBV28 and TRBJ1-3; 9 central nucleotides agree with TRBD1. The source material was peripheral blood. This TCR was sampled from a human donor in good health. The CDR3 corresponds to CASSLQGATGNTIYF. The DNA sequence is as follows: TGTGCCAGCAGTCTACAGGGGGCGACTGGAAACACCATATATTTT.